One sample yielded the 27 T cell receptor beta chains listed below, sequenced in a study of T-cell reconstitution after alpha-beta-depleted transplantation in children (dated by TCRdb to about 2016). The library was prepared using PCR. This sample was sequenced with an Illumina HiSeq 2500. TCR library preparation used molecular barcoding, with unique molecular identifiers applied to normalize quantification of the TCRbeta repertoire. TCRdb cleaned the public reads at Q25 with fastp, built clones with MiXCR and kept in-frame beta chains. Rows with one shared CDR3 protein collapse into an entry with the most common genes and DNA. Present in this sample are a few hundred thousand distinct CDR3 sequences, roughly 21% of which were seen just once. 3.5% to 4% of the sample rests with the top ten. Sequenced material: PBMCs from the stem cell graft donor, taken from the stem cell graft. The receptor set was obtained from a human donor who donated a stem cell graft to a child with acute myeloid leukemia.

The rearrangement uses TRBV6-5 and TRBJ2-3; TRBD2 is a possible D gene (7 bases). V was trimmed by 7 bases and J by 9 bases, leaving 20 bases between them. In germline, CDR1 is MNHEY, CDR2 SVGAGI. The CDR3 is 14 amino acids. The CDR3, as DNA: TGTGCCAGCATCCTCCGCGAGGGGGGGTTCACGCAGTATTTT. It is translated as CASILREGGFTQYF.

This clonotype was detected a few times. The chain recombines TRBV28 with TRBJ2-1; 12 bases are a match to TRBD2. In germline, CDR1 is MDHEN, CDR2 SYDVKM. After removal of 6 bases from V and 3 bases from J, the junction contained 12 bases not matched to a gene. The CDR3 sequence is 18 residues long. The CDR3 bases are TGTGCCAGCAGACGGACAACTAGCGGGAGGACCTACTACAATGAGCAGTTCTTC. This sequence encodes CASRRTTSGRTYYNEQFF. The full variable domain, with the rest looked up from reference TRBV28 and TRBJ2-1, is DVKVTQSSRYLVKRTGEKVFLECVQDMDHENMFWYRQDPGLGLRLIYFSYDVKMKEKGDIPEGYSVSREKKERFSLILESASTNQTSMYLCASRRTTSGRTYYNEQFFGPGTRLTVL.

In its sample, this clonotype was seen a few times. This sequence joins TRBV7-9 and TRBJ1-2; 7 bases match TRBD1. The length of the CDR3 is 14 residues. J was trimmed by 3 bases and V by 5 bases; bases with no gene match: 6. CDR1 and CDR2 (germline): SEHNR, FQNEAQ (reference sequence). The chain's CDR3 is CASSEDRDYYGYTF. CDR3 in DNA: TGTGCCAGCAGCGAAGACAGGGACTACTATGGCTACACCTTC.

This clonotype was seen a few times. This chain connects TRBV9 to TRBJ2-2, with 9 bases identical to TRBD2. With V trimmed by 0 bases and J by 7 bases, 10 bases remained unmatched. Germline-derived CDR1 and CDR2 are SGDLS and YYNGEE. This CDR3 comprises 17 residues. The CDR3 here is CASSVESSGSINGELFF. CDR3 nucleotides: TGTGCCAGCAGCGTAGAGAGTAGCGGGAGTATTAACGGGGAGCTGTTTTTT.

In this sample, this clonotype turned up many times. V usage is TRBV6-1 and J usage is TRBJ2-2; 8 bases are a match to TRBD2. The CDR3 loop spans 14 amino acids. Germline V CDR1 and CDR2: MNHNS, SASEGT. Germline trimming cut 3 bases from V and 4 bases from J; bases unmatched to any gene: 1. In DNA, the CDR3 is TGTGCCAGCAGTGACGGGAGGGCCACCGGGGAGCTGTTTTTT. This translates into CASSDGRATGELFF.

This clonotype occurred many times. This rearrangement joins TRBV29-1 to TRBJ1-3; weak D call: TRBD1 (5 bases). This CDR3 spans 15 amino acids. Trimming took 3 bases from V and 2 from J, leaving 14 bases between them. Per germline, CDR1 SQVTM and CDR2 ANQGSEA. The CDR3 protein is CSVDSGSGAGNTIYF. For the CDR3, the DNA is TGCAGCGTTGATTCAGGGTCGGGAGCTGGAAACACCATATATTTT.

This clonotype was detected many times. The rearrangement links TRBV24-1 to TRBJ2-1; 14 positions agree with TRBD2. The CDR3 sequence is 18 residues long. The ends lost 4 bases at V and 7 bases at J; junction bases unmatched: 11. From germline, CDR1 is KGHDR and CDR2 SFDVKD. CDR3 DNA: TGTGCCACCAGTGACTCCGCGGCGGGGACTAGCGGGAGTAATGAGCAGTTCTTC. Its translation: CATSDSAAGTSGSNEQFF.

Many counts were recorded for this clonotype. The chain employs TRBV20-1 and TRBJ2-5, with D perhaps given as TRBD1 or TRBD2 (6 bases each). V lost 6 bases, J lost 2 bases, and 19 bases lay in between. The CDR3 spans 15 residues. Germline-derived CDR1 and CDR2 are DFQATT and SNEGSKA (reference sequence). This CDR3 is CSARRDTPNQETQYF. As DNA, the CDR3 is TGCAGTGCCCGGCGGGACACACCAAATCAAGAGACCCAGTACTTC.

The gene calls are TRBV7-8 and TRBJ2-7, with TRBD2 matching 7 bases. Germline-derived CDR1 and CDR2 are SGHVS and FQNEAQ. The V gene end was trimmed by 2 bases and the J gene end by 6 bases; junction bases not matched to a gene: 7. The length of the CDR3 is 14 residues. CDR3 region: CASSLSGGEREQYF. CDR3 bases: TGTGCCAGCAGCTTATCGGGGGGTGAGCGCGAGCAGTACTTC.

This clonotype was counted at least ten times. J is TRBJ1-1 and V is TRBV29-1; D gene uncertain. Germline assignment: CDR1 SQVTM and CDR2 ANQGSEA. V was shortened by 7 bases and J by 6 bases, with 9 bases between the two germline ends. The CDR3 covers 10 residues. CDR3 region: CSAVIAEAFF. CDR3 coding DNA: TGCAGCGCCGTTATCGCTGAAGCTTTCTTT.

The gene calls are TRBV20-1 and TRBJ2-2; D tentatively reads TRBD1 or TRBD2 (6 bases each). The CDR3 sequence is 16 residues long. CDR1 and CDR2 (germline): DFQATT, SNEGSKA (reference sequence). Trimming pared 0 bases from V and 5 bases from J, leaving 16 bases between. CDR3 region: CSARDKGGWGTGELFF. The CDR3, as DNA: TGCAGTGCTAGAGATAAAGGGGGGTGGGGAACCGGGGAGCTGTTTTTT.

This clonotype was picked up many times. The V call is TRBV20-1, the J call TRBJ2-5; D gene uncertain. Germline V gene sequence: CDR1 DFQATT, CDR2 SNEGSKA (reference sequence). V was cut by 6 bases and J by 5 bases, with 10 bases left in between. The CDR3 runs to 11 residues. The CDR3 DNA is TGCAGTGCCCTGCAGTTGGAGACCCAGTACTTC. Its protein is CSALQLETQYF.

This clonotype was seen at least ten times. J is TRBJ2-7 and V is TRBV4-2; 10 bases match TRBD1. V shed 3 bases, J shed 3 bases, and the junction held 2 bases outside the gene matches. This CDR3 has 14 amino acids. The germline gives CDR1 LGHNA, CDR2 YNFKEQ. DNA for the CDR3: TGTGCCAGCAGCCAGGGGGACAGGGGCTACGAGCAGTACTTC. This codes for CASSQGDRGYEQYF.

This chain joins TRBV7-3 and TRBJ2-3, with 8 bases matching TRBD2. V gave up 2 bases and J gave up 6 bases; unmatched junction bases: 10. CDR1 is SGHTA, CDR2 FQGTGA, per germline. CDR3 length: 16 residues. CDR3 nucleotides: TGTGCCAGCAGCTTAGGTTCGGGAGGGAGCCCGGATACGCAGTATTTT. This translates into CASSLGSGGSPDTQYF. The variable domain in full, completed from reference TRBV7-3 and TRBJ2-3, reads GAGVSQTPSNKVTEKGKYVELRCDPISGHTALYWYRQSLGQGPEFLIYFQGTGAADDSGLPNDRFFAVRPEGSVSTLKIQRTERGDSAVYLCASSLGSGGSPDTQYFGPGTRLTVL.

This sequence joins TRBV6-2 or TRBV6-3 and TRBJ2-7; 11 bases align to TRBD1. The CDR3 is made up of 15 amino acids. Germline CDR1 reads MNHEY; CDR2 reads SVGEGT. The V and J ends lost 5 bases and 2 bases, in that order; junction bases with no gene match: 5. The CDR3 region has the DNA TGTGCCAGCAGTACACCGGGACAGGGGGCCTACGAGCAGTACTTC. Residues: CASSTPGQGAYEQYF.

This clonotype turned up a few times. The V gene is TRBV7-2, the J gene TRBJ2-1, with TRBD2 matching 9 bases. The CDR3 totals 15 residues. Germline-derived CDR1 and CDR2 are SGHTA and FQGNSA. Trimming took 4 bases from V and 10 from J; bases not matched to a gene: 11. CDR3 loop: CASSSGPREGWEQFF. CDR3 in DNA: TGTGCCAGCAGCTCAGGACCGCGGGAGGGGTGGGAGCAGTTCTTC.

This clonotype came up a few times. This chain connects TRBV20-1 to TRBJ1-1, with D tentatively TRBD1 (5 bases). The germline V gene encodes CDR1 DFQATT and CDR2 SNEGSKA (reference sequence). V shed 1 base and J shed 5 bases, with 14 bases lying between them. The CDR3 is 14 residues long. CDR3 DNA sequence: TGCAGTGCTAGAGCAAGGGACGGATGGACTGAAGCTTTCTTT. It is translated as CSARARDGWTEAFF.

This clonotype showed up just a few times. The CDR3 protein is CASRPMLAGNTEAFF. Written as DNA, the CDR3 is TGTGCCAGCAGGCCTATGTTGGCGGGGAACACTGAAGCTTTCTTT. The rearrangement links TRBV2 to TRBJ1-1, with D hard to call. Trimming stripped 6 bases from V and 1 base from J, with 15 bases between. Per the germline V gene, CDR1 is SNHLY and CDR2 is FYNNEI. The CDR3 sequence is 15 residues long.

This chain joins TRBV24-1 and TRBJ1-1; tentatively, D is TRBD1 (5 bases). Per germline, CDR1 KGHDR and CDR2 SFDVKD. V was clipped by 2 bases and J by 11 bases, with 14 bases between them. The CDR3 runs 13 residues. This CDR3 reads CATSDWETAAAFF. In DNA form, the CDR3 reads TGTGCCACCAGTGATTGGGAGACAGCCGCTGCTTTCTTT.

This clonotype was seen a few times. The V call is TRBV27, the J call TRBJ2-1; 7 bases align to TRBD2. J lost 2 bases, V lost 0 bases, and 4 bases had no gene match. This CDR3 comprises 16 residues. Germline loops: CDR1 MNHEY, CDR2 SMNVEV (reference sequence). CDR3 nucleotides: TGTGCCAGCAGTTTATCGCGGGAGTTAACCTACAATGAGCAGTTCTTC. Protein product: CASSLSRELTYNEQFF.

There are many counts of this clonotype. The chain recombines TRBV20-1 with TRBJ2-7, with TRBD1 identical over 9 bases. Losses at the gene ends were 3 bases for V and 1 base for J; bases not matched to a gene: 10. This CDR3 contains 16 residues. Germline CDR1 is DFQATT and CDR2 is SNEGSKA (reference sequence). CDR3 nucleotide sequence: TGCAGTGCTAGGAAAGACAGGGGGTATAGTTCCTACGAGCAGTACTTC. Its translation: CSARKDRGYSSYEQYF.

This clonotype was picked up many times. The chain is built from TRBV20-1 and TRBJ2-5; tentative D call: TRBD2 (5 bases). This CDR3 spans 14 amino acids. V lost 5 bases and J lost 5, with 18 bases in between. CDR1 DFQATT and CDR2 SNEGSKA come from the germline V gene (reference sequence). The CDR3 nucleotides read TGCAGTGCTGGTAGCGTCCAGGATGGGGAGACCCAGTACTTC. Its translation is CSAGSVQDGETQYF.

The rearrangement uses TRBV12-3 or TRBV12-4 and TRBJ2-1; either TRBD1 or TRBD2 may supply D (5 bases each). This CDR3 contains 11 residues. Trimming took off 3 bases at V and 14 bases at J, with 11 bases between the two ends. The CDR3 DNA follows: TGTGCCAGCAGTTTGATGGGGACGGAGTTCTTC. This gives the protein CASSLMGTEFF.

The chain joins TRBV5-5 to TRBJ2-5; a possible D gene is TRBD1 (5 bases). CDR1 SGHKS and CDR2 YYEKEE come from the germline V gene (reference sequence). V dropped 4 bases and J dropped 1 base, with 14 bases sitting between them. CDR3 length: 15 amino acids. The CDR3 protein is CASSRYGASQETQYF. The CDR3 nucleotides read TGTGCCAGCAGCAGATATGGGGCCTCCCAAGAGACCCAGTACTTC.

The CDR3 sequence is CASSLAALAYNEQFF. CDR3 nucleotide sequence: TGTGCCAGCAGCTTAGCCGCGCTAGCTTACAATGAGCAGTTCTTC. The chain joins TRBV7-9 to TRBJ2-1, with D perhaps matching TRBD2 (5 bases). The CDR3 sequence is 15 residues long. CDR1 and CDR2 from the germline V gene are SEHNR and FQNEAQ (reference sequence). Trimming pared 0 bases from V and 4 bases from J, leaving 10 bases between.

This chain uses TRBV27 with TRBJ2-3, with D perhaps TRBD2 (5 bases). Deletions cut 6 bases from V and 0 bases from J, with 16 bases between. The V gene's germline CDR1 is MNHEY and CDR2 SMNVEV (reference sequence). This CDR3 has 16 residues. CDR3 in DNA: TGTGCCAGCAGAACACTCGGGGTTACTAGCACAGATACGCAGTATTTT. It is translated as CASRTLGVTSTDTQYF.

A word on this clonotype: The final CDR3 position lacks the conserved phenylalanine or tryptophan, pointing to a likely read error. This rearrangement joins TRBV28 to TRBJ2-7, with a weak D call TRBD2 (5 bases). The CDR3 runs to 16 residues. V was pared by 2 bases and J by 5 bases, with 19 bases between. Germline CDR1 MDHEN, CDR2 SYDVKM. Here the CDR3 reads CASSLVNGRRLNEQYY. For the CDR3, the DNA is TGTGCCAGCAGTTTAGTTAACGGGCGGAGGTTAAACGAGCAGTACTAC.